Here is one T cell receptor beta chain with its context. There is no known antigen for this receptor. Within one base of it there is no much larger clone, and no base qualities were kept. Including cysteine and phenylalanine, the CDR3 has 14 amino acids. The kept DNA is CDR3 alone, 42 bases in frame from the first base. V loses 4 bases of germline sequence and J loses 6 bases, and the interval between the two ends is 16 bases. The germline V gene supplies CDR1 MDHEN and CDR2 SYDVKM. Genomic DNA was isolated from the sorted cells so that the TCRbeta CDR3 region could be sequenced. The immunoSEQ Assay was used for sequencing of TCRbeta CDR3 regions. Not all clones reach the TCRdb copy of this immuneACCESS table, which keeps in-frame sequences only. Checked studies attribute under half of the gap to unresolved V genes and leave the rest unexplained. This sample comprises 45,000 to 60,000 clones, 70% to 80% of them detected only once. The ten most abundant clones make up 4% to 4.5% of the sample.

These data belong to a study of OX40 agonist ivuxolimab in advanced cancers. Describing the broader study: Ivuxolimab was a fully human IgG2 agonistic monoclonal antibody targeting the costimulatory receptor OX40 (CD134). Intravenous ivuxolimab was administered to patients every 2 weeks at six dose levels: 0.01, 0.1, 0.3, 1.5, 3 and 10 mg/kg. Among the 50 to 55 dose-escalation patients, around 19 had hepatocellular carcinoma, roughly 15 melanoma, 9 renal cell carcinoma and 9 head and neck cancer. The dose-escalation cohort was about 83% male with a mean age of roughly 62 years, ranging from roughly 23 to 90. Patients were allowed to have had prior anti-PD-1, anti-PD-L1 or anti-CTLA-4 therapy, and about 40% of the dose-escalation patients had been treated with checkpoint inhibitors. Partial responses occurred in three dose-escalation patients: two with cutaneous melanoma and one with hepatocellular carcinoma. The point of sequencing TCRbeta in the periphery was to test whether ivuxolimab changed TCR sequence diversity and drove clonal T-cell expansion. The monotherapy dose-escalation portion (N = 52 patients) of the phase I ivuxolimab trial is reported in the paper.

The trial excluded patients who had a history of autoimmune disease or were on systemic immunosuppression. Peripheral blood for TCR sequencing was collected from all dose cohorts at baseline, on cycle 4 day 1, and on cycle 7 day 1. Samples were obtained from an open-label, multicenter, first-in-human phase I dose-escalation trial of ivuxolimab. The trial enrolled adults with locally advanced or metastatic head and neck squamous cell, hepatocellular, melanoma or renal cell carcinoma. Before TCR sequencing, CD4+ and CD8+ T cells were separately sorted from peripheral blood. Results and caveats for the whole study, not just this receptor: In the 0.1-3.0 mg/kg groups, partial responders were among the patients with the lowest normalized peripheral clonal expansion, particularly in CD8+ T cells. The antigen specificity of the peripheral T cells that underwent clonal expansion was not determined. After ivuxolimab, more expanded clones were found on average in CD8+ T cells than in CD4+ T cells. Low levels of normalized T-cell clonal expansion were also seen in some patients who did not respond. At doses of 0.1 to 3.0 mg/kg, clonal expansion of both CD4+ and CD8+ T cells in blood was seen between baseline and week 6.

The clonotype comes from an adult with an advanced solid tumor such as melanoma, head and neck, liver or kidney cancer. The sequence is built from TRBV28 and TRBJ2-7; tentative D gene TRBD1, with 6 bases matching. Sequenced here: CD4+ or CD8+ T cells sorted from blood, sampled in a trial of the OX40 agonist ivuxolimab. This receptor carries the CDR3 CASSSSLLDSEQYF. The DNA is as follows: TGTGCCAGCAGTTCTTCCCTTCTGGACAGCGAGCAGTACTTC.